The 18 T cell receptor beta chains below were found in one sample sequenced in a study of blood T cell repertoires in COVID-19. Data came from immunoSEQ multiplex PCR; TCRdb stores just in-frame clones and leaves some out. The sample includes roughly 70,000 clones, about nine tenths of them seen just once. Sample: peripheral blood. These receptors originate from a woman older than 75 with active COVID-19.

This clone was found once. This chain links TRBV18 with TRBJ1-2, with D possibly matching TRBD1 (5 bases). Trimming removed 3 bases at V and 3 bases at J, with 8 bases between. There are 13 residues in the CDR3. Germline loops: CDR1 KGHSH, CDR2 LQKENI. CDR3 in amino acids: CASSPDSDYGYTF. CDR3 coding DNA: TGTGCCAGCTCACCTGACAGCGACTATGGCTACACCTTC.

This clone was seen only once. The V and J genes are TRBV3-1 (or the pseudogene TRBV3-2) and TRBJ2-1; TRBD2 matches 9 bases. V shed 8 bases, J shed 3 bases, and the junction held 14 bases outside the gene matches. Germline V lookup: CDR1 LGHDT, CDR2 YNNKEL (reference sequence). The CDR3 covers 17 residues. In nucleotides, the CDR3 is TGTGCCAGCCCCCCTTCCGGGACTAGCAAAGACTACAATGAGCAGTTCTTC. It yields the protein CASPPSGTSKDYNEQFF.

This chain joins TRBV27 and TRBJ1-3; possible D gene TRBD1, 6 bases. V was clipped by 5 bases and J by 3 bases, with 14 bases between them. The CDR3 loop spans 15 amino acids. The germline V gene encodes CDR1 MNHEY and CDR2 SMNVEV (reference sequence). The CDR3 sequence is CASSPIARGGNTIYF. The CDR3, as DNA: TGTGCCAGCAGTCCTATCGCCAGGGGTGGAAACACCATATATTTT.

The chain recombines TRBV2 with TRBJ2-3, with D possibly TRBD1 on 5 matching bases. The V gene lost 5 bases and the J gene lost 0 bases, with 12 bases spanning the gap. Looked up from germline, CDR1 is SNHLY and CDR2 is FYNNEI. This CDR3 has 15 residues. CDR3 protein: CASSIDRTSTDTQYF. For the CDR3, the DNA is TGTGCCAGCAGTATTGACAGAACTAGCACAGATACGCAGTATTTT.

The chain links TRBV27 to TRBJ2-1; 8 bases fit TRBD2. The CDR3 extends over 14 amino acids. V lost 7 bases and J lost 2; bases outside the gene matches: 4. Germline V gene lookup returns CDR1 MNHEY and CDR2 SMNVEV (reference sequence). CDR3 loop: CASKPSGPYNEQFF. In DNA, the CDR3 is TGTGCCAGCAAGCCTAGCGGGCCCTACAATGAGCAGTTCTTC.

This clone was recorded once. The chain couples TRBV2 to TRBJ1-3, with TRBD1 as a possible D gene (6 bases). CDR1 and CDR2 (germline): SNHLY, FYNNEI. Deletions cut 6 bases from V and 0 bases from J, with 9 bases between. CDR3 size: 14 residues. This chain's CDR3 is CASSGTLSGNTIYF. DNA of the CDR3: TGTGCCAGCAGCGGGACACTCTCTGGAAACACCATATATTTT.

The genes are TRBV7-9 and TRBJ2-7; the match to TRBD1 covers 7 bases. The length of the CDR3 is 14 residues. With V trimmed by 6 bases and J by 1 base, 6 bases remained unmatched. The V gene's germline CDR1 is SEHNR and CDR2 FQNEAQ (reference sequence). The CDR3 spells CASSVTGESYEQYF. Here the CDR3 DNA reads TGTGCCAGCAGTGTTACAGGGGAATCCTACGAGCAGTACTTC.

The chain couples TRBV4-1 to TRBJ2-5, with 14 bases identical to TRBD2. The V segment lost 0 bases and the J segment 4 bases; nucleotides outside the gene matches: 7. Germline-derived CDR1 and CDR2 are MGHRA and YSYEKL. The CDR3 contains 18 residues. CDR3 protein: CASSQDETSGRAGETQYF. DNA for the CDR3: TGCGCCAGCAGCCAAGACGAGACTAGCGGGAGGGCCGGAGAGACCCAGTACTTC.

The chain carries TRBV6-6 and TRBJ1-5; 7 bases match TRBD1. In germline, CDR1 is MNHNY, CDR2 SVGAGI (reference sequence). The CDR3 has 16 amino acids. The ends lost 5 bases at V and 1 base at J; junction bases unmatched: 8. For the CDR3, the DNA is TGTGCCAGCAGTCCCCCAGGGGGTATAAGCAATCAGCCCCAGCATTTT. This codes for CASSPPGGISNQPQHF.

The gene calls are TRBV2 and TRBJ2-5; D perhaps matches TRBD2 (6 bases). Looked up from germline, CDR1 is SNHLY and CDR2 is FYNNEI. The CDR3 has 15 residues. V lost 6 bases to trimming and J lost 5 bases, with 19 bases between them. DNA of the CDR3: TGTGCCAGCAGGGCAGATATACTTGGGGGGGAGACCCAGTACTTC. It codes for CASRADILGGETQYF.

This chain joins TRBV11-2 and TRBJ2-5; 8 nucleotides line up with TRBD2. Losses at the gene ends were 4 bases for V and 2 bases for J; bases not matched to a gene: 6. The CDR3 has 15 amino acids. CDR1 SGHAT and CDR2 FQNNGV come from the germline V gene. The CDR3 spells CASSYGLAEQETQYF. The CDR3 bases are TGTGCCAGCAGCTACGGACTAGCAGAACAAGAGACCCAGTACTTC.

The chain recombines TRBV11-2 with TRBJ1-6, with no clear D. Trimming removed 3 bases from V and 10 bases from J, with 13 bases in between. The CDR3 extends over 14 amino acids. Germline V gene lookup returns CDR1 SGHAT and CDR2 FQNNGV. The CDR3 nucleotides are TGTGCCAGCAGCTTCCCAGGAAGAGAGTCACCCCTCCACTTT. Its protein is CASSFPGRESPLHF.

V and J are TRBV30 and TRBJ2-5; 11 bases map to TRBD2. CDR1 GTSNPN and CDR2 SVGIG come from the germline V gene (reference sequence). V lost 5 bases to trimming and J lost 3 bases; unmatched junction nucleotides: 11. The CDR3 is 16 amino acids. DNA for the CDR3: TGTGCCTGGGTGGGGGCTAGCGGGAGGAGGAAAGAGACCCAGTACTTC. It codes for CAWVGASGRRKETQYF. Drawing the rest from reference TRBV30 and TRBJ2-5, the complete variable domain is SQTIHQWPATLVQPVGSPLSLECTVEGTSNPNLYWYRQAAGRGLQLLFYSVGIGQISSEVPQNLSASRPQDRQFILSSKKLLLSDSGFYLCAWVGASGRRKETQYFGPGTRLLVL.

The rearrangement joins TRBV30 to TRBJ2-7; TRBD1 is a possible D gene (5 bases). CDR1 is GTSNPN, CDR2 SVGIG, per germline (reference sequence). V lost 2 bases to trimming and J lost 3 bases, with 14 bases between them. This CDR3 region has 14 residues. In DNA form, the CDR3 reads TGTGCCTGGAGTCCCCAGGGTCTCCACTACGAGCAGTACTTC. This sequence encodes CAWSPQGLHYEQYF.

The rearrangement joins TRBV6-6 to TRBJ1-4, with a tentative D call TRBD1 (6 bases). Trimming took off 6 bases at V and 1 base at J, with 30 bases between the two ends. Germline V gene lookup returns CDR1 MNHNY and CDR2 SVGAGI (reference sequence). The CDR3 contains 21 residues. The DNA for the CDR3 is TGTGCCAGCAGCCTGGACAGAAGAAGTTTCTCAACGGTACGAACTAATGAAAAACTGTTTTTT. Protein sequence: CASSLDRRSFSTVRTNEKLFF.

This chain links TRBV2 with TRBJ2-1; 11 bases match TRBD1. With V trimmed by 7 bases and J by 0 bases, 11 bases remained unmatched. The CDR3 has 18 amino acids. CDR1 is SNHLY and CDR2 is FYNNEI in the germline V gene. This CDR3 is CASTGTGGTYLSYNEQFF. As DNA, the CDR3 is TGTGCCAGCACCGGGACAGGGGGTACTTATCTCTCCTACAATGAGCAGTTCTTC.

The J gene is TRBJ2-6, the V gene TRBV18; maybe TRBD1 (6 bases). Trimming took 0 bases from V and 0 from J, leaving 15 bases between them. The germline V gene encodes CDR1 KGHSH and CDR2 LQKENI. CDR3 length: 19 amino acids. The DNA of the CDR3 is TGTGCCAGCTCACCACCCTCTGCAGGGGCTTTCTCTGGGGCCAACGTCCTGACTTTC. Its protein product is CASSPPSAGAFSGANVLTF.

The chain carries TRBV28 and TRBJ1-4, with 7 nucleotides matching TRBD1. V gave up 5 bases and J gave up 7 bases; unmatched junction bases: 7. The CDR3 runs 14 residues. Germline CDR1 reads MDHEN; CDR2 reads SYDVKM. The CDR3 reads CASSLQDRREKLFF. As DNA, the CDR3 is TGTGCCAGCAGTCTACAGGACAGGCGTGAAAAACTGTTTTTT.